The next 23 T cell receptor beta chains were all read from a single sample in a study of T cells after yellow fever vaccination. TCRdb recomputed calls from the 5' RACE reads with MiXCR, one row per CDR3 protein. The sample carries just over 250,000 distinct CDR3 sequences, around 5.3% recorded once. The sequences come from CD4+ T cells sorted from PBMCs, collected on the day of the yellow fever booster vaccination. These receptors originate from a man aged 18-30 years who received the YFV17D yellow fever vaccine.

This clonotype was seen more than once but under ten times. The V call is TRBV5-5, the J call TRBJ1-1; perhaps TRBD1 as D (5 bases). Trimming stripped 5 bases from V and 11 bases from J, with 19 bases between. The CDR3 is made up of 13 amino acids. CDR1 and CDR2 (germline): SGHKS, YYEKEE (reference sequence). CDR3 region: CASRRPGGSGAFF. The DNA for the CDR3 is TGTGCCAGCAGACGTCCGGGGGGTTCGGGTGCTTTCTTT.

This clonotype was counted many times. The chain is built from TRBV12-3 or TRBV12-4 and TRBJ2-1; 13 nucleotides align to TRBD2. The CDR3 is 16 amino acids. J lost 2 bases, V lost 6 bases, and 4 bases had no gene match. The CDR3 region has the DNA TGTGCCAGCAGCCGGACTAGCGGGGGTACCTACAATGAGCAGTTCTTC. Its translation: CASSRTSGGTYNEQFF.

This clonotype was found many times. One end of the junction is discordant with germline, which a read error may explain. This rearrangement joins TRBV5-1 to TRBJ2-7, with D unclear. The CDR3 contains 14 residues. Germline V gene lookup returns CDR1 SGHRS and CDR2 YFSETQ. CDR3 DNA sequence: TGCGCCAGCTGCTTCGGTTCCTCCTCCTACGAGCAGTACTTC. Its translation: CASCFGSSSYEQYF.

This clonotype came up a few times. The CDR3 DNA reads as TGTGCCAGCAGCCAAGACCGCTCACCCCTCCACTTT. It is translated as CASSQDRSPLHF. This chain joins TRBV14 and TRBJ1-6; no reliable D call. This CDR3 has 12 amino acids. Trimming left V 0 bases short and J 10 bases short, with 4 bases between. In germline, CDR1 is SGHDN, CDR2 FVKESK. Combining the CDR3 with reference TRBV14 and TRBJ1-6 gives the whole variable domain EAGVTQFPSHSVIEKGQTVTLRCDPISGHDNLYWYRRVMGKEIKFLLHFVKESKQDESGMPNNRFLAERTGGTYSTLKVQPAELEDSGVYFCASSQDRSPLHFGNGTRLTVT.

This clonotype came up many times. This chain uses TRBV18 with TRBJ1-1; D gene unclear. With 2 bases removed from V and 1 base from J, the gap between germline ends came to 8 bases. Germline lookup yields CDR1 KGHSH and CDR2 LQKENI. The CDR3 extends over 14 amino acids. Here the CDR3 reads CASSPTATNTEAFF. The CDR3 DNA follows: TGTGCCAGCTCACCAACGGCGACGAACACTGAAGCTTTCTTT.

This clonotype was detected a few times. J is TRBJ2-1 and V is TRBV13, with 12 bases lining up with TRBD2. The V gene end was trimmed by 5 bases and the J gene end by 4 bases; junction bases not matched to a gene: 9. The length of the CDR3 is 17 residues. CDR1 is PRHDT and CDR2 is FYEKMQ in the germline V gene (reference sequence). CDR3 residues: CASSPGLAGYLYNEQFF. The CDR3 nucleotides read TGTGCCAGCAGCCCCGGACTAGCGGGGTACCTGTACAATGAGCAGTTCTTC. The full variable domain, with the rest looked up from reference TRBV13 and TRBJ2-1, is AAGVIQSPRHLIKEKRETATLKCYPIPRHDTVYWYQQGPGQDPQFLISFYEKMQSDKGSIPDRFSAQQFSDYHSELNMSSLELGDSALYFCASSPGLAGYLYNEQFFGPGTRLTVL.

This chain uses TRBV5-4 with TRBJ2-2, with 8 bases fitting TRBD1. CDR3 length equals 15 residues. The V segment lost 1 base and the J segment 5 bases; nucleotides outside the gene matches: 4. Germline V gene data show CDR1 as SGHNT and CDR2 as YYREEE (reference sequence). CDR3 loop: CASSLQGARTGELFF. CDR3 bases: TGTGCCAGCAGCTTGCAGGGGGCGCGGACCGGGGAGCTGTTTTTT.

This clonotype was detected many times. The rearrangement uses TRBV7-9 and TRBJ1-1; D remains ambiguous. Between the trimmed V and J ends, which lost 8 bases and 5 bases, there was a span of 18 bases. CDR1 and CDR2 from the germline V gene are SEHNR and FQNEAQ (reference sequence). The CDR3 is 14 amino acids. The CDR3 region is CASFPIGFRTEAFF. The DNA of the CDR3 is TGTGCCAGCTTTCCGATCGGGTTTAGAACTGAAGCTTTCTTT.

This clonotype was seen more than once but under ten times. V usage is TRBV15 and J usage is TRBJ1-1; D gene uncertain. The germline gives CDR1 LNHNV, CDR2 YYDKDF (reference sequence). V shed 3 bases and J shed 0 bases, with 5 bases lying between them. The CDR3 spans 13 residues. The CDR3 DNA is TGTGCCACCAGCAGGGCCGTGAACACTGAAGCTTTCTTT. Protein product: CATSRAVNTEAFF.

This clonotype was seen only a few times. The chain uses TRBV6-6 and TRBJ2-1; D ambiguous. Germline CDR1 and CDR2: MNHNY and SVGAGI (reference sequence). The V end lost 4 bases, the J end lost 11 bases, and 12 bases lay between the germline ends. CDR3 length: 12 residues. The CDR3 DNA sequence: TGTGCCAGCAGTTCGGCCCCCCACCAGCAGTTCTTC. This gives the protein CASSSAPHQQFF.

This clonotype was recorded many times. V usage is TRBV7-2 and J usage is TRBJ2-2; D gene unclear. The germline V and J ends were trimmed by 5 bases and 4 bases, with 11 bases remaining between them. CDR1 is SGHTA, CDR2 FQGNSA, per germline. The CDR3 has 14 residues. This CDR3 is CASSANMGTGELFF. The DNA of the CDR3 is TGTGCCAGCAGCGCAAATATGGGCACCGGGGAGCTGTTTTTT.

This clonotype was seen repeatedly, ten times or more. The chain recombines TRBV5-1 with TRBJ2-5; 9 nucleotides align to TRBD1. The length of the CDR3 is 15 residues. The ends lost 0 bases at V and 3 bases at J; junction bases unmatched: 3. Germline CDR1 reads SGHRS; CDR2 reads YFSETQ. The CDR3 loop is CASSLGQGGKETQYF. CDR3 in DNA: TGCGCCAGCAGCTTGGGACAGGGGGGAAAAGAGACCCAGTACTTC.

The CDR3 DNA sequence: TGTGCCAGCAGTTACCCAAGACAGGGCCACGAGCAGTACGTC. It yields the protein CASSYPRQGHEQYV. This sequence joins TRBV6-7 and TRBJ2-7; TRBD1 aligns across 7 bases. TRBV6-7 is placed among ORFs of uncertain function. The CDR3 contains 14 residues. J lost 5 bases, V lost 2 bases, and 6 bases had no gene match.

This clonotype was picked up many times. This chain links TRBV25-1 with TRBJ2-3, with D unresolved. With 8 bases removed from V and 3 bases from J, the gap between germline ends came to 12 bases. CDR1 and CDR2 (germline): MGHDK, SYGVNS. The length of the CDR3 is 13 residues. The CDR3 sequence is CASVGSVTDTQYF. As DNA, the CDR3 is TGTGCCAGCGTGGGTTCGGTTACAGATACGCAGTATTTT.

The rearrangement joins TRBV12-3 or TRBV12-4 to TRBJ1-4; weak D call: TRBD1 (5 bases). This CDR3 has 14 amino acids. Trimming took 5 bases from V and 5 from J, leaving 12 bases between them. For the CDR3, the DNA is TGTGCCAGCAGTCTTGGACATGAGAATGAAAAACTGTTTTTT. It is translated as CASSLGHENEKLFF.

The chain combines TRBV12-3 or TRBV12-4 with TRBJ1-2; D is ambiguous. V lost 3 bases and J 4 bases, leaving 9 bases between the germline ends. This CDR3 is 13 amino acids long. CDR3 region: CASSFSVSYGYTF. The CDR3 DNA sequence: TGTGCCAGCAGTTTTTCAGTGAGCTATGGCTACACCTTC.

This clonotype was detected ten times or more. This chain links TRBV12-3 or TRBV12-4 with TRBJ2-2; 7 bases line up with TRBD2. V lost 5 bases to trimming and J lost 2 bases; unmatched junction nucleotides: 2. CDR3 length: 14 residues. The CDR3 sequence: CASSRTSNTGELFF. CDR3 nucleotides: TGTGCCAGCAGTCGGACTAGTAACACCGGGGAGCTGTTTTTT.

V usage is TRBV30 and J usage is TRBJ1-1; TRBD1 agrees at 8 bases. The ends lost 5 bases at V and 4 bases at J; junction bases unmatched: 3. This CDR3 is 12 amino acids long. Germline-derived CDR1 and CDR2 are GTSNPN and SVGIG (reference sequence). CDR3 residues: CAWDRGTTEAFF. The DNA of the CDR3 is TGTGCCTGGGACAGGGGAACCACTGAAGCTTTCTTT.

The rearrangement links TRBV18 to TRBJ1-4; D might be TRBD1 (5 bases). This CDR3 spans 15 amino acids. Per germline, CDR1 KGHSH and CDR2 LQKENI. V lost 3 bases and J 7 bases, leaving 15 bases between the germline ends. The CDR3 loop reads CASSPGDQGGEKLFF. CDR3 DNA: TGTGCCAGCTCACCGGGGGACCAGGGTGGTGAAAAACTGTTTTTT.

The chain links TRBV4-3 to TRBJ1-2, with a possible D match to TRBD1 (6 bases). Germline CDR1 LGHNA, CDR2 YSLEER. V dropped 2 bases and J dropped 4 bases, with 20 bases sitting between them. The CDR3 extends over 17 amino acids. CDR3 bases: TGCGCCAGCAGCCAACAACCGGGACAAACTTTCGGCTATGGCTACACCTTC. Protein product: CASSQQPGQTFGYGYTF.

This clonotype was counted at least ten times. The chain employs TRBV11-3 and TRBJ2-3; D is unresolved. The length of the CDR3 is 12 residues. Trimming stripped 6 bases from V and 6 bases from J, with 10 bases between. Germline V gene data show CDR1 as SGHNT and CDR2 as YENEEA. CDR3 region: CASSSLDDTQYF. CDR3 nucleotide sequence: TGTGCCAGCAGTTCCCTGGATGATACGCAGTATTTT.

V and J are TRBV7-2 and TRBJ2-1; D is possibly TRBD1 (6 bases). The V end was cut by 5 bases, the J end by 7 bases, with 15 bases between. This CDR3 is 14 amino acids long. The germline gives CDR1 SGHTA, CDR2 FQGNSA. CDR3 bases: TGTGCCAGCAGCAAGGGGGACGGCGCAAATGAGCAGTTCTTC. It is translated as CASSKGDGANEQFF.

In this sample, this clonotype turned up a few times. The chain has TRBV7-2 and TRBJ1-1, with D maybe TRBD1 (5 bases). V lost 0 bases and J 7 bases, leaving 12 bases between the germline ends. This CDR3 is built from 14 residues. The germline V gene has CDR1 SGHTA and CDR2 FQGNSA. The CDR3 spells CASSLAYDRGEAFF. CDR3 bases: TGTGCCAGCAGCTTAGCGTATGATAGGGGTGAAGCTTTCTTT.